A selection of T cell receptor beta chains follows, all from one sample in a study of identical twins. TCRdb itself ran the 5' RACE reads through MiXCR, one entry per CDR3 protein. The repertoire holds about 730,000 distinct CDR3 sequences, with 21% as singletons. These data also featured in a second study, about T cells expressing NK-cell markers.

Sequencing was performed on PBMCs. These receptors came from a woman between 18 and 30 years old in good health. The CDR3 runs from the conserved cysteine through the conserved F or W. D genes are given only for firm matches. Size tells how often a clone was seen (once, few, many) or the class of an expanded clone, and some rows leave it out.

CDR3 | DNA | V | size | D | J
CASRTRTENYGYTF | TGTGCCAGCAGAACTCGGACCGAGAACTATGGCTACACCTTC | TRBV6-5 | few | NA | TRBJ1-2
CSASRADKIEQFF | TGCAGTGCTAGCCGGGCGGATAAAATTGAGCAGTTCTTC | TRBV20-1 | NA | NA | TRBJ2-1
CANRRRDSPLHF | TGTGCCAACAGGCGGCGGGATTCACCCCTCCACTTT | TRBV9 | few | NA | TRBJ1-6
CATSNGPVSYEQYF | TGTGCCACCAGTAACGGACCCGTTTCCTACGAGCAGTACTTC | TRBV15 | NA | NA | TRBJ2-7
CASSSHHYFGGPGELFF | TGTGCCAGCAGCTCACACCACTATTTCGGGGGCCCCGGGGAGCTGTTTTTT | TRBV7-2 | NA | NA | TRBJ2-2
CASSLARGLAGGPEYF | TGTGCCAGCAGTTTAGCTCGGGGACTAGCGGGGGGGCCGGAATATTTT | TRBV12-3/TRBV12-4 | NA | TRBD2 | TRBJ2-3
CASSHRQGLTGNTIYF | TGTGCCAGCAGCCACAGACAGGGGCTTACTGGAAACACCATATATTTT | TRBV7-7 | few | TRBD1 | TRBJ1-3
CSARSRGLNTEAFF | TGCAGTGCGAGGAGTAGGGGGCTAAACACTGAAGCTTTCTTT | TRBV20-1 | NA | TRBD1 | TRBJ1-1
CASSLVTGVYGYTF | TGCGCCAGCAGCTTGGTGACAGGGGTATATGGCTACACCTTC | TRBV5-1 | NA | TRBD1 | TRBJ1-2
CASSGGDRGILNEQFF | TGTGCCAGCAGTGGGGGGGACAGGGGAATTCTAAATGAGCAGTTCTTC | TRBV12-3/TRBV12-4 | few | TRBD1 | TRBJ2-1
CASSLSRRDSPLHF | TGTGCCAGCAGTTTATCCAGGAGAGATTCACCCCTCCACTTT | TRBV12-3/TRBV12-4 | many | NA | TRBJ1-6
CASSKDIYNEQFF | TGCGCCAGCAGCAAGGACATTTACAATGAGCAGTTCTTC | TRBV4-3 | NA | NA | TRBJ2-1
CASTQPGLAAGELFF | TGTGCCTCCACCCAACCGGGACTAGCGGCCGGGGAGCTGTTTTTT | TRBV12-3/TRBV12-4 | NA | TRBD2 | TRBJ2-2
CSVEQGMYNEQFF | TGCAGCGTTGAACAGGGAATGTACAATGAGCAGTTCTTC | TRBV29-1 | NA | NA | TRBJ2-1
CASGRYLGTGFYEQYF | TGTGCTAGTGGCCGGTACCTCGGGACAGGGTTCTACGAGCAGTACTTC | TRBV12-5 | few | TRBD1 | TRBJ2-7
CASSQVLAIAYNEQFF | TGTGCCAGCAGCCAAGTTTTAGCGATAGCCTACAATGAGCAGTTCTTC | TRBV14 | NA | NA | TRBJ2-1
CASSQDKPGQGIPDTQYF | TGTGCCAGCAGCCAAGACAAACCGGGACAGGGAATACCAGATACGCAGTATTTT | TRBV14 | NA | TRBD1 | TRBJ2-3
CASSLFGSGTGNEQFF | TGTGCCAGCAGCTTATTCGGTAGCGGGACGGGGAATGAGCAGTTCTTC | TRBV7-2 | few | TRBD2 | TRBJ2-1
CATSRDRVTARTDTQYF | TGTGCCACCAGCAGAGATCGGGTAACAGCCCGCACAGATACGCAGTATTTT | TRBV15 | NA | NA | TRBJ2-3
CASSLHTQNNEQFF | TGTGCCAGCAGTTTGCACACCCAGAACAATGAGCAGTTCTTC | TRBV12-3/TRBV12-4 | NA | NA | TRBJ2-1
CAISTSGGEETQYF | TGTGCCATCAGCACTAGCGGGGGGGAAGAGACCCAGTACTTC | TRBV10-3 | NA | TRBD2 | TRBJ2-5
CSVGGTSGRAINEQFF | TGCAGCGTTGGCGGGACTAGCGGGAGGGCCATCAATGAGCAGTTCTTC | TRBV29-1 | few | TRBD2 | TRBJ2-1
CSVGLAGRSYEQYF | TGCAGCGTGGGACTAGCGGGACGATCCTACGAGCAGTACTTC | TRBV29-1 | few | TRBD2 | TRBJ2-7
CASSYLVVGANVLTF | TGCGCCAGCAGCTATCTAGTAGTTGGAGCCAACGTCCTGACTTTC | TRBV5-1 | NA | NA | TRBJ2-6
CASSLPGRKTEAFF | TGTGCCAGCAGTTTGCCGGGGCGGAAGACTGAAGCTTTCTTT | TRBV12-3/TRBV12-4 | many | NA | TRBJ1-1
CSARSLAGVMEQFF | TGCAGTGCTAGAAGCCTAGCGGGAGTGATGGAGCAGTTCTTC | TRBV20-1 | many | TRBD2 | TRBJ2-1
CASSWTGLGTDTQYF | TGCGCCAGCAGCTGGACAGGGCTTGGGACAGATACGCAGTATTTT | TRBV5-1 | many | TRBD1 | TRBJ2-3
CATSPTLNTGELFF | TGTGCCACCTCCCCGACACTGAACACCGGGGAGCTGTTTTTT | TRBV6-1 | few | NA | TRBJ2-2
CASSQIGGQTYNEQFF | TGTGCCAGCAGCCAAATCGGGGGGCAGACGTACAATGAGCAGTTCTTC | TRBV4-2 | NA | NA | TRBJ2-1
CATSDPYTGSGELFF | TGTGCCACCAGTGATCCCTACACGGGGAGCGGGGAGCTGTTTTTT | TRBV24-1 | few | NA | TRBJ2-2
CASSWIAGGTNEQFF | TGTGCCAGCAGTTGGATAGCGGGGGGGACCAATGAGCAGTTCTTC | TRBV12-3/TRBV12-4 | NA | TRBD2 | TRBJ2-1
CASSYSAGVQETQYF | TGTGCCAGCAGTTACTCGGCGGGGGTGCAAGAGACCCAGTACTTC | TRBV6-5 | few | TRBD2 | TRBJ2-5
CASSQEVAGVETQYF | TGCGCCAGCAGCCAAGAGGTCGCGGGAGTGGAGACCCAGTACTTC | TRBV4-3 | many | TRBD2 | TRBJ2-5
CASSVNSGGVETQYF | TGTGCCAGCAGCGTGAATAGCGGGGGGGTAGAGACCCAGTACTTC | TRBV9 | NA | TRBD2 | TRBJ2-5
CASSWTRVAYEQYF | TGTGCCAGCAGTTGGACCAGGGTAGCCTACGAGCAGTACTTC | TRBV2 | NA | NA | TRBJ2-7